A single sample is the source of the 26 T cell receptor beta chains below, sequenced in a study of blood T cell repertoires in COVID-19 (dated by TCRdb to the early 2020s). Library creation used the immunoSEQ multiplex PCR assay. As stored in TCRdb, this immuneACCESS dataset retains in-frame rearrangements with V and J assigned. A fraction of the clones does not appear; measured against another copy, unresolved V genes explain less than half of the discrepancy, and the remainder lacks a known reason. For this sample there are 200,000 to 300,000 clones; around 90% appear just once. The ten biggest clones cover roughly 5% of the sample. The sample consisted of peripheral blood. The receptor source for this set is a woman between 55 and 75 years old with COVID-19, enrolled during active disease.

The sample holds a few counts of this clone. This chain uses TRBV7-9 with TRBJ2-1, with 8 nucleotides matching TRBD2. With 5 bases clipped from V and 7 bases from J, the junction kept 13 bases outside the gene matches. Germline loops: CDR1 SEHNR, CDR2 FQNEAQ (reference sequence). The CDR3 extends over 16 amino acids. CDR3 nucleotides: TGTGCCAGCAGCCACGCTTTTGGACTAGCTCGTAATGAGCAGTTCTTC. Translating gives CASSHAFGLARNEQFF.

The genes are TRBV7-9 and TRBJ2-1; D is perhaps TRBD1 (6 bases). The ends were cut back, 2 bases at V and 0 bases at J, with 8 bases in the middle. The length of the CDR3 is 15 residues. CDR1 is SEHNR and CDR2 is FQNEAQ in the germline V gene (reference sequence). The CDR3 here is CASSLQGNSYNEQFF. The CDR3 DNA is TGTGCCAGCAGCTTACAGGGGAACTCCTACAATGAGCAGTTCTTC.

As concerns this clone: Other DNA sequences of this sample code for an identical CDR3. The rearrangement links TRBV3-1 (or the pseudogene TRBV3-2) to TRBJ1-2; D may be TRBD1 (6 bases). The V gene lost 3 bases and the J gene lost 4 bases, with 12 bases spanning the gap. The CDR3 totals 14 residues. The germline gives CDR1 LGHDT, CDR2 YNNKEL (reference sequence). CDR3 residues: CASSQGRGIYGYTF. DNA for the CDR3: TGTGCCAGCAGCCAGGGGAGGGGGATCTATGGCTACACCTTC.

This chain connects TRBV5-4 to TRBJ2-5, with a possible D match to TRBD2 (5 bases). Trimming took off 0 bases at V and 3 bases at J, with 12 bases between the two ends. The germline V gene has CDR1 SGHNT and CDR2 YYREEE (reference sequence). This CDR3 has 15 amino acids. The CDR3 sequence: CASSLAAGPEETQYF. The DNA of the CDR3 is TGTGCCAGCAGCTTGGCCGCGGGCCCCGAAGAGACCCAGTACTTC.

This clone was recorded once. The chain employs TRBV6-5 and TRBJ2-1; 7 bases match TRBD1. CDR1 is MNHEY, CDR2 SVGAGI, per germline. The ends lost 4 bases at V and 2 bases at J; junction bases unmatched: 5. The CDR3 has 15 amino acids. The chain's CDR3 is CASSSGTATYNEQFF. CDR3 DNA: TGTGCCAGCAGTTCAGGGACAGCCACCTACAATGAGCAGTTCTTC.

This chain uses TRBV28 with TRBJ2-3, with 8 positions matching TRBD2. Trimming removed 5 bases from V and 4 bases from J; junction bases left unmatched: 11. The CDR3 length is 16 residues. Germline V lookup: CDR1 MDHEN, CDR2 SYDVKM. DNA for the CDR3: TGTGCCAGCAGTCCGCTCGGACTAGCTTCTGCAGATACGCAGTATTTT. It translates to CASSPLGLASADTQYF.

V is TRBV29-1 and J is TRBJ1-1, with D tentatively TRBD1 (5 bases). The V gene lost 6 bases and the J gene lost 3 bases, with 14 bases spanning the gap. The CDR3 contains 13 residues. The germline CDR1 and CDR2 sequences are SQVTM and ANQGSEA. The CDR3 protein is CSVGRGGDTEAFF. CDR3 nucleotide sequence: TGCAGCGTGGGGAGGGGAGGGGACACTGAAGCTTTCTTT. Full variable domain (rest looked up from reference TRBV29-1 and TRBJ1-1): SAVISQKPSRDICQRGTSLTIQCQVDSQVTMMFWYRQQPGQSLTLIATANQGSEATYESGFVIDKFPISRPNLTFSTLTVSNMSPEDSSIYLCSVGRGGDTEAFFGQGTRLTVV.

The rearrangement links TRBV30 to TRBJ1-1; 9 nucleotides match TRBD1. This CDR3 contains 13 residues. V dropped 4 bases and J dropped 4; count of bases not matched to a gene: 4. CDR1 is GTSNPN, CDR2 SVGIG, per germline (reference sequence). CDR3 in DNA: TGTGCCTGGAAGACAGGGGGGGGCACTGAAGCTTTCTTT. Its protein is CAWKTGGGTEAFF.

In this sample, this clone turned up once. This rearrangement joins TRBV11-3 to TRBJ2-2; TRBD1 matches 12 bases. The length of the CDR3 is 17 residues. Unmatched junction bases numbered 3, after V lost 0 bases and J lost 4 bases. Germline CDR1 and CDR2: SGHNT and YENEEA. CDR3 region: CASSLDGTGGGTGELFF. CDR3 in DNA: TGTGCCAGCAGCTTAGACGGGACAGGGGGCGGCACCGGGGAGCTGTTTTTT.

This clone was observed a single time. The CDR3 protein is CASSLSRQGASGYGYTF. The CDR3 DNA is TGTGCCAGCAGCTTATCCCGGCAGGGGGCCTCAGGCTATGGCTACACCTTC. This chain connects TRBV7-3 to TRBJ1-2, with 8 positions matching TRBD1. V gave up 2 bases and J gave up 4 bases; unmatched junction bases: 12. The CDR3 loop spans 17 amino acids. Germline loops: CDR1 SGHTA, CDR2 FQGTGA.

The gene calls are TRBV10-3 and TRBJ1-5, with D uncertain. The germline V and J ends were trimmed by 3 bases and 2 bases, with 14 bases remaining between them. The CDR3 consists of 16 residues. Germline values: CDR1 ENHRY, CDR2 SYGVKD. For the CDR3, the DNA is TGTGCCATCAGTGAACTAAGCCTGTTGGGCAATCAGCCCCAGCATTTT. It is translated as CAISELSLLGNQPQHF.

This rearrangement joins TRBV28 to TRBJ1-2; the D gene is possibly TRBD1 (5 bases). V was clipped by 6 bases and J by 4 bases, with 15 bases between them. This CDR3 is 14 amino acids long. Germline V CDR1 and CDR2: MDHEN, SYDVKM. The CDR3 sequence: CASRIRAYTYGYTF. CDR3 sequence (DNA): TGTGCCAGCAGGATCAGGGCCTACACCTATGGCTACACCTTC.

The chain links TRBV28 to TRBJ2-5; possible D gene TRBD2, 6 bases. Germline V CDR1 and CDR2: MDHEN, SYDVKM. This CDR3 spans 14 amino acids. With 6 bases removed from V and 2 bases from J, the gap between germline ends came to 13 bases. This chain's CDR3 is CASSRSAGQETQYF. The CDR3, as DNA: TGTGCCAGCAGCCGATCGGCGGGGCAAGAGACCCAGTACTTC. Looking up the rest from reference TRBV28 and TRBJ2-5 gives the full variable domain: DVKVTQSSRYLVKRTGEKVFLECVQDMDHENMFWYRQDPGLGLRLIYFSYDVKMKEKGDIPEGYSVSREKKERFSLILESASTNQTSMYLCASSRSAGQETQYFGPGTRLLVL.

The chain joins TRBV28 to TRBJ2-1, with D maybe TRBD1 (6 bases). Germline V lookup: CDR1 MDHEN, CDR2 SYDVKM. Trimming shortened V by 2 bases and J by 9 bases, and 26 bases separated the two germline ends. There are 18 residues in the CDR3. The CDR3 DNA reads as TGTGCCAGCAGTTTAGGCCCTCCACCGGGACGAGGGGGTGGTGAGCAGTTCTTC. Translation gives CASSLGPPPGRGGGEQFF.

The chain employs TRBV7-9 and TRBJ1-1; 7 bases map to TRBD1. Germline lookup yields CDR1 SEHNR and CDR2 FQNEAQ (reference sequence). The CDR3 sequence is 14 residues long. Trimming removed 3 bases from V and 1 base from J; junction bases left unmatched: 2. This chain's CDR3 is CASSFGTANTEAFF. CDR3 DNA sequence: TGTGCCAGCAGCTTTGGGACAGCGAACACTGAAGCTTTCTTT.

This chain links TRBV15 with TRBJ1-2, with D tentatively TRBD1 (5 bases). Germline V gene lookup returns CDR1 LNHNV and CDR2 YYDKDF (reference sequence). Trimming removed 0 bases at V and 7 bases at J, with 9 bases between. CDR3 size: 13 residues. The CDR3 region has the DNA TGTGCCACCAGCAGAGATCCGGGGGGTGGCTACACCTTC. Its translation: CATSRDPGGGYTF.

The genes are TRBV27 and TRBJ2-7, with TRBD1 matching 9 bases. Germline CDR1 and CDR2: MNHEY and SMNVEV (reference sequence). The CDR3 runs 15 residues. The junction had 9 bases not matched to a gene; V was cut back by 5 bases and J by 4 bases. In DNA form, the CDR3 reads TGTGCCAGCAGTCTCGCCGGGACAGGGTGGTACGAGCAGTACTTC. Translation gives CASSLAGTGWYEQYF.

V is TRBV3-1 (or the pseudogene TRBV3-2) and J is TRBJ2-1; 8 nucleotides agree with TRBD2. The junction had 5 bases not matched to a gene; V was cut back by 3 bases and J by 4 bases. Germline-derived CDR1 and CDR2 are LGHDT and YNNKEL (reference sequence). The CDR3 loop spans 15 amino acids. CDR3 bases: TGTGCCAGCAGCCATCGGGGACTAGTATACAATGAGCAGTTCTTC. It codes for CASSHRGLVYNEQFF.

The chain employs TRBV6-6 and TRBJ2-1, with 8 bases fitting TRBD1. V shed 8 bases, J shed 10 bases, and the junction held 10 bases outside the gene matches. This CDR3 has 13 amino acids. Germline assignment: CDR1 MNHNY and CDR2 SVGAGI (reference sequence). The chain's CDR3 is CASQRGQGGEQFF. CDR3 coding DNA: TGTGCCAGCCAGCGAGGACAGGGAGGAGAGCAGTTCTTC.

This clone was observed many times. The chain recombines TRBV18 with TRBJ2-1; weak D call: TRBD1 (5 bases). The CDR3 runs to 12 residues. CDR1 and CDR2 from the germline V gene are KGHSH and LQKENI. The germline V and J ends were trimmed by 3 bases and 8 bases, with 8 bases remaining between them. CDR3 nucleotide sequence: TGTGCCAGCTCACCCAGGGTGGATGAGCAGTTCTTC. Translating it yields CASSPRVDEQFF.

The CDR3 protein is CASSPLTGWDYGYTF. The CDR3 nucleotides read TGTGCCAGCAGCCCTCTGACAGGGTGGGACTATGGCTACACCTTC. The rearrangement links TRBV5-5 to TRBJ1-2; 7 bases are shared with TRBD1. CDR3 size: 15 residues. V trimming: 4 bases; J trimming: 3 bases; junction bases outside the gene matches: 9. Germline lookup yields CDR1 SGHKS and CDR2 YYEKEE (reference sequence).

This chain's CDR3 is CSAGRQNIQYF. The CDR3 DNA is TGCAGTGCTGGCAGGCAAAACATTCAGTACTTC. This chain joins TRBV20-1 and TRBJ2-4; D is unclear. Germline-derived CDR1 and CDR2 are DFQATT and SNEGSKA (reference sequence). Trimming stripped 5 bases from V and 5 bases from J, with 7 bases between. This CDR3 has 11 residues.

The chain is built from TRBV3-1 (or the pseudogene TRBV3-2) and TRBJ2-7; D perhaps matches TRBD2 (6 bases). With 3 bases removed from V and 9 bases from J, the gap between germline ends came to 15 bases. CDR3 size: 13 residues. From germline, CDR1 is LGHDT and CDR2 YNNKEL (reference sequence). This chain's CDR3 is CASSQGGPPVQYF. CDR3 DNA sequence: TGTGCCAGCAGCCAGGGGGGACCCCCAGTGCAGTACTTC.

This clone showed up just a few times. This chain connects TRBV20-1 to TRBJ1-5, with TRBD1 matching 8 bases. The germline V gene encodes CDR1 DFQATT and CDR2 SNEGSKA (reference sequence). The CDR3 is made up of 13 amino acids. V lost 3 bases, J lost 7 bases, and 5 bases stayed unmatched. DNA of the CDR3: TGCAGTGCTAGTGTACAGGGGGGACAGCCCCAGCATTTT. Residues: CSASVQGGQPQHF.

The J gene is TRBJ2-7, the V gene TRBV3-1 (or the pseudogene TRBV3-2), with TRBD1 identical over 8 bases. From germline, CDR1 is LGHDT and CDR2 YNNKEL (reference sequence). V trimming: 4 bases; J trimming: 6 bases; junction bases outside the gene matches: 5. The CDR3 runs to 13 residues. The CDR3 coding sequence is TGTGCCAGCAGCCGCAGGGGGCTGAGCGAGCAGTACTTC. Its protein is CASSRRGLSEQYF.

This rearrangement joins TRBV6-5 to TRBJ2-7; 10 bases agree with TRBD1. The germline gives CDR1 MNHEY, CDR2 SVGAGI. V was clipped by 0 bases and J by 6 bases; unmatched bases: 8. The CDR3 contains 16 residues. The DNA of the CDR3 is TGTGCCAGCAGTTACTCCACACCGGGACAGGGGACCGAGCAGTACTTC. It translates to CASSYSTPGQGTEQYF.